This T cell receptor beta chain was profiled in a study of blood T cell repertoires in COVID-19. On the study more broadly: Samples of COVID-19 (acute and convalescent) were obtained from the United States, Italy and Spain.

In the authors' workflow: Reference gene primer amplification yielded estimated nucleated cell counts. Some clones are missing from TCRdb's copy, which holds only in-frame ones; the method was immunoSEQ multiplex PCR. The DNA gave D and trimming, while V, J and clone size come from that table. The data hold approximately 140,000 clones, with around 82% observed a single time. Participants were aged about 18 to 100 years from 24 US areas. Participant-given clinical history determined each cohort assignment. Unmatched junction bases numbered 10, after V lost 4 bases and J lost 8 bases. This CDR3 spans 15 amino acids. Germline V gives CDR1 MNHEY, CDR2 SVGAGI.

This clonotype was obtained from a man aged 40-50 years with acute COVID-19. The chain has TRBV6-5 and TRBJ2-1; the match to TRBD1 covers 8 bases. The sequencing sample was made of PBMCs or T cells enriched from blood (not recorded which). The CDR3 loop reads CASSSLDRVGYEQFF. For the CDR3, the DNA is TGTGCCAGCAGTTCCTTGGACAGGGTCGGTTATGAGCAGTTCTTC.